The clone carrying this TCR beta chain was detected only a few times. Its specificity is not known. TCRdb reprocessed the 5' RACE reads with MiXCR, giving one entry per CDR3 protein. The sample lists 150,000 to 200,000 distinct CDR3 sequences, 18% seen once, with roughly 7.7% in the top ten. This sample was included in a study of CD8 T cells in ankylosing spondylitis. Findings of the study overall: Roughly eight highly homologous variants made up a TCR beta motif that seemed to typify ankylosing spondylitis blood.

The germline V gene encodes CDR1 DFQATT and CDR2 SNEGSKA (reference sequence). Trimming at V came to 0 bases and at J to 2 bases, leaving 4 bases not matched to a gene. CDR3 length: 16 amino acids. The sequenced material came from blood, either unsorted or a sorted T cell fraction (not recorded which). This sequence was found in a male donor with ankylosing spondylitis or in good health (not recorded which). The chain joins TRBV20-1 to TRBJ2-2; 9 positions match TRBD2. CDR3 region: CSARDPAGGNTGELFF. The DNA of the CDR3 is TGCAGTGCTAGAGATCCAGCGGGAGGTAACACCGGGGAGCTGTTTTTT.